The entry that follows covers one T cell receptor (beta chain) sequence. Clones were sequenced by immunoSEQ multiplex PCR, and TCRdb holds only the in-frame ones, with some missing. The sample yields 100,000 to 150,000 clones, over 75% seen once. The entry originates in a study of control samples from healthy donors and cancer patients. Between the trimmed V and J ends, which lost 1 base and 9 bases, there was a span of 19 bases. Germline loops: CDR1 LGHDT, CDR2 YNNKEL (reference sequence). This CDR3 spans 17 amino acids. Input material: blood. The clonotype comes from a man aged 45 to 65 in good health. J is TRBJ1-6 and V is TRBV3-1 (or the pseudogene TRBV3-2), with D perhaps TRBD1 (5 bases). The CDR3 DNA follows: TGTGCCAGCAGCCAAGGCCCCCGAGGGGAGGTTCGTTCACCCCTCCACTTT. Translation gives CASSQGPRGEVRSPLHF.